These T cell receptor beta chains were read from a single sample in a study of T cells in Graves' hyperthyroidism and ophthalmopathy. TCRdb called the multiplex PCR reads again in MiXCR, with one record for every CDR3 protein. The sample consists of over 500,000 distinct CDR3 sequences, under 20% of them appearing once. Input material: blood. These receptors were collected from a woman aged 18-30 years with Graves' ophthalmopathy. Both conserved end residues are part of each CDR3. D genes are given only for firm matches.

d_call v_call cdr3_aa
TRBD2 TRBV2 CASSGSSGLAKNIQYF
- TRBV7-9 CASSPSTGYNEQFF
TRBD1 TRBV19 CASKQGFTEAFF
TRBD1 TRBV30 CAWSGQGEAFF
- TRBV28 CASVTGGTYTEAFF
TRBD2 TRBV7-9 CASSPKTSGLSNTGELFF
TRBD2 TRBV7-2 CASSSGLAGGPLGTDTQYF
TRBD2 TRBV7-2 CASSLEAGGGGELFF
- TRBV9 CASSVATDSGANVLTF
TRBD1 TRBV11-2 CASSLGGQGPQETQYF
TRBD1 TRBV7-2 CASSLMGQTFNQPQHF
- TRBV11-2 CASSPGGRGSTDTQYF
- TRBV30 CAQGVWDEQFF
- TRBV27 CASSFGPGTLQGSEQFF
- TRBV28 CASSSMGRSGEAFF
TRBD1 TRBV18 CASSPSGTGNSPLHF
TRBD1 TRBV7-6 CASSRAGTGSYEQYF
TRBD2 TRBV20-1 CSADSGGADNTQYF
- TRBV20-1 CSARSTDTYEQYF
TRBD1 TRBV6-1 CASSEAGTGGHGYTF
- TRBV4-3 CASSHQRDTGELFF
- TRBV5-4 CASEDSLNTEAFF
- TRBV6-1 CASSYPALNTEAFF